The 12 T cell receptor beta chains reported below all come from one sample, sequenced in a study of cytomegalovirus exposure and HLA in healthy donors. The PCR used 60 Vbeta and 13 Jbeta primers. Data came from immunoSEQ multiplex PCR; TCRdb stores just in-frame clones and leaves some out. Of about 91,000 clones listed, approximately 69% are singletons. Sequenced sample: PBMCs. The receptors come from a female donor in good health and CMV-seronegative.

The CDR3 sequence is CASRNFGEETQYF. The DNA for the CDR3 is TGTGCCAGCAGGAACTTCGGGGAAGAGACCCAGTACTTC. This sequence joins TRBV11-2 and TRBJ2-5, with D maybe TRBD2 (5 bases). The CDR3 runs 13 residues. Trimming left V 6 bases short and J 3 bases short, with 11 bases between. CDR1 and CDR2 (germline): SGHAT, FQNNGV.

The CDR3 protein is CASSTPRQGWPYEQYF. In DNA, the CDR3 is TGTGCCAGCAGCACCCCGAGACAGGGATGGCCCTACGAGCAGTACTTC. The rearrangement links TRBV11-2 to TRBJ2-7, with TRBD1 identical over 7 bases. The CDR3 is 16 amino acids. Germline CDR1 SGHAT, CDR2 FQNNGV. The trim removed 5 bases at V and 2 bases at J, leaving 12 bases unmatched.

This clone was seen more than once but under ten times. The chain uses TRBV19 and TRBJ1-1; D unresolved. V lost 3 bases to trimming and J lost 1 base, with 6 bases between them. The CDR3 spans 13 residues. Per germline, CDR1 LNHDA and CDR2 SQIVND (reference sequence). The CDR3 bases are TGTGCCAGTAGTATTGGAGCGAACACTGAAGCTTTCTTT. It codes for CASSIGANTEAFF. The full variable domain, completed using reference TRBV19 and TRBJ1-1, is DGGITQSPKYLFRKEGQNVTLSCEQNLNHDAMYWYRQDPGQGLRLIYYSQIVNDFQKGDIAEGYSVSREKKESFPLTVTSAQKNPTAFYLCASSIGANTEAFFGQGTRLTVV.

The genes are TRBV7-9 and TRBJ1-5, with 9 nucleotides matching TRBD1. Trimming removed 9 bases from V and 4 bases from J; junction bases left unmatched: 4. Germline V lookup: CDR1 SEHNR, CDR2 FQNEAQ (reference sequence). This CDR3 has 13 amino acids. The CDR3 nucleotides are TGTGCCAGAAAGACAGGGGGGAATCAGCCCCAGCATTTT. It specifies CARKTGGNQPQHF.

The chain recombines TRBV10-3 with TRBJ2-7; the D gene is possibly TRBD1 (6 bases). The CDR3 covers 14 residues. Germline-derived CDR1 and CDR2 are ENHRY and SYGVKD. Trimming removed 5 bases at V and 2 bases at J, with 13 bases between. The CDR3 loop reads CAISLGQTTYEQYF. As DNA, the CDR3 is TGTGCCATCAGTTTGGGACAAACCACCTACGAGCAGTACTTC.

This clone showed up just a few times. The CDR3 is CAIRIDTSYEQYF. The CDR3, as DNA: TGTGCCATCAGGATAGACACCTCCTACGAGCAGTACTTC. The chain carries TRBV10-3 and TRBJ2-7, with D unresolved. V lost 6 bases, J lost 0 bases, and 9 bases lay in between. The CDR3 contains 13 residues. The germline V gene has CDR1 ENHRY and CDR2 SYGVKD.

This clone was seen a single time. The chain uses TRBV27 and TRBJ1-6, with 7 bases aligning to TRBD1. CDR1 and CDR2 (germline): MNHEY, SMNVEV (reference sequence). This CDR3 contains 16 residues. V trimming: 8 bases; J trimming: 12 bases; junction bases outside the gene matches: 19. The CDR3 loop reads CASLTGSILDSQPLHF. The CDR3 DNA reads TGTGCCAGCCTGACAGGGAGTATCCTGGATAGCCAACCCCTCCACTTT.

V and J are TRBV29-1 and TRBJ1-1; 8 nucleotides line up with TRBD1. Germline V gene data show CDR1 as SQVTM and CDR2 as ANQGSEA. The length of the CDR3 is 14 residues. Unmatched junction bases numbered 10, after V lost 6 bases and J lost 4 bases. In DNA, the CDR3 is TGCAGCGTCTCCATCACAGGGGGGGGCACTGAAGCTTTCTTT. It encodes CSVSITGGGTEAFF.

J is TRBJ1-1 and V is TRBV30; TRBD1 aligns across 8 bases. The CDR3 contains 14 residues. Germline V gene data show CDR1 as GTSNPN and CDR2 as SVGIG (reference sequence). With 5 bases clipped from V and 3 bases from J, the junction kept 8 bases outside the gene matches. CDR3 sequence: CAWERQGRDTEAFF. CDR3 sequence (DNA): TGTGCCTGGGAAAGACAGGGGAGGGACACTGAAGCTTTCTTT.

This clone has more than one count but fewer than ten. V gene TRBV18 combines with J gene TRBJ1-1; 7 bases are a match to TRBD1. The V gene end was trimmed by 2 bases and the J gene end by 3 bases; junction bases not matched to a gene: 6. CDR3 length: 15 residues. CDR1 and CDR2 from the germline V gene are KGHSH and LQKENI. The CDR3 DNA reads as TGTGCCAGCTCACCAGGGGACAGAGGGGACACTGAAGCTTTCTTT. This encodes CASSPGDRGDTEAFF.

V gene TRBV6-5 combines with J gene TRBJ1-1; 11 bases agree with TRBD1. Germline V gene data show CDR1 as MNHEY and CDR2 as SVGAGI. Trimming at V came to 5 bases and at J to 11 bases, leaving 4 bases not matched to a gene. This CDR3 has 12 residues. The CDR3 bases are TGTGCCAGCAGTGGGACAGGGGGTACGGCTTTCTTT. Translated: CASSGTGGTAFF.

CDR3 amino acids: CASSQGRPEAYTGELFF. CDR3 DNA sequence: TGCGCCAGCAGCCAAGGCCGGCCAGAGGCGTACACCGGGGAGCTGTTTTTT. The chain is built from TRBV4-1 and TRBJ2-2; D gene ambiguous. V lost 1 base and J lost 3, with 15 bases in between. The germline V gene encodes CDR1 MGHRA and CDR2 YSYEKL. This CDR3 comprises 17 residues.